Below, 23 T cell receptor beta chains from the same sample are listed, as sequenced in a study of regulatory T cells in long-lasting Graves disease. Through Arm-PCR of CDR3 regions and iRepertoire HTBI primers, TCR beta libraries were built. TCRdb passed the multiplex PCR reads through MiXCR, listing each CDR3 protein once. The sample includes 700,000 or so distinct CDR3 sequences, approximately 29% of them seen just once. Time point meaning: persistent/refractory GD, antithyroid drugs over 5 years with positive TRAb. PBMC RNA was the source of the TCR library. Sequences were derived from peripheral blood mononuclear cells (PBMCs), sampled when the disease was refractory, from a patient treated with antithyroid drugs. The origin of the receptors is a female donor with Graves disease.

The rearrangement links TRBV5-1 to TRBJ1-4, with 10 bases fitting TRBD1. Germline trimming cut 4 bases from V and 6 bases from J; bases unmatched to any gene: 6. The germline V gene has CDR1 SGHRS and CDR2 YFSETQ. The CDR3 totals 15 residues. The CDR3 DNA reads as TGCGCCAGCAGCGACAGGACAGGGGGATATGAAAAACTGTTTTTT. Protein sequence: CASSDRTGGYEKLFF.

The chain is built from TRBV9 and TRBJ1-1, with D possibly being TRBD1 (5 bases). In germline, CDR1 is SGDLS, CDR2 YYNGEE. V shed 3 bases and J shed 4 bases, with 13 bases lying between them. There are 14 residues in the CDR3. The CDR3 sequence: CASSEMGEGTEAFF. The CDR3 DNA reads as TGTGCCAGCAGCGAGATGGGGGAGGGCACTGAAGCTTTCTTT.

In its sample, this clonotype was seen a few times. V and J are TRBV6-5 and TRBJ1-4; D call uncertain. The germline V and J ends were trimmed by 0 bases and 3 bases, with 8 bases remaining between them. The CDR3 has 15 residues. Germline lookup yields CDR1 MNHEY and CDR2 SVGAGI. The CDR3 DNA is TGTGCCAGCAGTTACTCGGGCAGGTCTAATGAAAAACTGTTTTTT. This sequence encodes CASSYSGRSNEKLFF.

A word on this clonotype: A much more abundant neighbour one base away suggests this may be a read error. The V call is TRBV12-3 or TRBV12-4, the J call TRBJ1-2; no clear D. V dropped 5 bases and J dropped 6 bases, with 16 bases sitting between them. This CDR3 has 14 amino acids. The CDR3 is CASSEGAWPHGYTF. DNA of the CDR3: TGTGCCAGCAGTGAGGGTGCCTGGCCCCATGGCTACACCTTC.

This clonotype was detected many times. The genes are TRBV28 and TRBJ1-1; TRBD1 matches at 9 bases. The trim removed 6 bases at V and 5 bases at J, leaving 4 bases unmatched. Germline V gene data show CDR1 as MDHEN and CDR2 as SYDVKM. This CDR3 contains 13 residues. CDR3 sequence (DNA): TGTGCCAGCAGGACAGGGGGAGGGACTGAAGCTTTCTTT. Its protein product is CASRTGGGTEAFF.

This chain links TRBV9 with TRBJ2-2, with TRBD2 matching over 8 bases. Germline assignment: CDR1 SGDLS and CDR2 YYNGEE. V trimming: 4 bases; J trimming: 4 bases; junction bases outside the gene matches: 12. CDR3 length: 17 amino acids. CDR3 nucleotide sequence: TGTGCCAGCAGCCTCAGGGCCCTAGCGGGTAGCACCGGGGAGCTGTTTTTT. This translates into CASSLRALAGSTGELFF.

A single count supports this clonotype. This rearrangement joins TRBV19 to TRBJ1-1, with D possibly being TRBD1 (5 bases). The CDR3 contains 13 residues. Germline loops: CDR1 LNHDA, CDR2 SQIVND (reference sequence). V was trimmed by 10 bases and J by 5 bases, leaving 17 bases between them. The chain's CDR3 is CANIGAAGTEAFF. DNA for the CDR3: TGTGCCAATATCGGGGCGGCGGGTACTGAAGCTTTCTTT.

The V and J genes are TRBV27 and TRBJ2-2, with TRBD1 matching 12 bases. V shed 2 bases and J 4 bases; nucleotides not matched to a gene: 5. Germline lookup yields CDR1 MNHEY and CDR2 SMNVEV (reference sequence). There are 17 residues in the CDR3. The CDR3 spells CASSLRGTGGGTGELFF. The CDR3 DNA reads TGTGCCAGCAGTTTACGTGGGACAGGGGGCGGCACCGGGGAGCTGTTTTTT.

This clonotype has at least ten counts. The chain is built from TRBV6-5 and TRBJ1-1; D may be TRBD1 (5 bases). The CDR3 runs 13 residues. Germline lookup yields CDR1 MNHEY and CDR2 SVGAGI. V lost 0 bases, J lost 8 bases, and 10 bases lay in between. This CDR3 is CASSYSSGAEAFF. CDR3 in DNA: TGTGCCAGCAGTTACTCGAGCGGGGCAGAAGCTTTCTTT.

The chain uses TRBV12-5 and TRBJ2-1; D is undetermined. Looked up from germline, CDR1 is LGHNT and CDR2 is FRNRAP. The CDR3 loop spans 16 amino acids. V lost 2 bases and J 5 bases, leaving 16 bases between the germline ends. The CDR3 reads CASGLLGPAPNNEQFF. CDR3 nucleotide sequence: TGTGCTAGTGGTTTGTTGGGCCCAGCCCCGAACAATGAGCAGTTCTTC.

The CDR3 nucleotides read TGCAGTGCTCCCACAGGGGGCGAACTTCACGAAAAACTGTTTTTT. It codes for CSAPTGGELHEKLFF. This chain connects TRBV20-1 to TRBJ1-4; 9 bases fit TRBD1. This CDR3 is built from 15 residues. Germline loops: CDR1 DFQATT, CDR2 SNEGSKA (reference sequence). Trimming at V came to 5 bases and at J to 8 bases, leaving 12 bases not matched to a gene.

The chain links TRBV9 to TRBJ1-2; 8 positions match TRBD1. The CDR3 runs to 16 residues. V gave up 4 bases and J gave up 8 bases; unmatched junction bases: 16. Germline lookup yields CDR1 SGDLS and CDR2 YYNGEE. Written as DNA, the CDR3 is TGTGCCAGCAGCTCTCCGTTCCAGGGGGCGCGGGAGGGCTACACCTTC. The encoded protein is CASSSPFQGAREGYTF.

With respect to this clonotype: At one of its ends the junction is not consistent with the germline gene, which may arise from a read error. The chain employs TRBV12-3 or TRBV12-4 and TRBJ1-5; D gene ambiguous. CDR3 length equals 13 residues. CDR3 amino acids: CANSFVGLQPQHF. The CDR3 nucleotides are TGTGCCAACAGTTTTGTAGGGCTTCAGCCCCAGCATTTT.

This clonotype was picked up a small number of times. The gene calls are TRBV6-1 and TRBJ2-7; a weak D match, TRBD2 (5 bases). The germline V and J ends were trimmed by 5 bases and 5 bases, with 16 bases remaining between them. CDR1 and CDR2 from the germline V gene are MNHNS and SASEGT. The CDR3 has 14 residues. The CDR3 spells CASSSLPERDEQYF. In DNA form, the CDR3 reads TGTGCCAGCAGTAGCCTCCCGGAGAGGGACGAGCAGTACTTC.

The chain uses TRBV6-2 or TRBV6-3 and TRBJ1-6; the match to TRBD1 covers 9 bases. The CDR3 loop spans 14 amino acids. V shed 7 bases, J shed 8 bases, and the junction held 6 bases outside the gene matches. Germline V gene data show CDR1 as MNHEY and CDR2 as SVGEGT. The CDR3 loop is CASNKGQGYSPLHF. In DNA, the CDR3 is TGTGCCAGCAACAAGGGACAGGGTTATTCACCCCTCCACTTT.

Ten or more counts support this clonotype. The chain is built from TRBV20-1 and TRBJ1-5; TRBD1 is a possible D gene (5 bases). The CDR3 has 13 amino acids. Germline V gene sequence: CDR1 DFQATT, CDR2 SNEGSKA (reference sequence). V was trimmed by 5 bases and J by 3 bases, leaving 11 bases between them. CDR3 amino acids: CSAADRVNQPQHF. The CDR3 DNA sequence: TGCAGTGCTGCCGACAGAGTCAATCAGCCCCAGCATTTT.

This clonotype was found a few times. This chain links TRBV20-1 with TRBJ1-5; tentatively, D is TRBD1 (6 bases). The CDR3 has 14 residues. V gave up 3 bases and J gave up 4 bases, with 13 bases separating them. Germline V CDR1 and CDR2: DFQATT, SNEGSKA (reference sequence). As DNA, the CDR3 is TGCAGTGCTAGCCTACAGGGCCGGAATCAGCCCCAGCATTTT. The encoded protein is CSASLQGRNQPQHF.

V is TRBV5-5 and J is TRBJ1-1, with 9 bases aligning to TRBD1. With 4 bases clipped from V and 3 bases from J, the junction kept 10 bases outside the gene matches. The CDR3 extends over 16 amino acids. The germline CDR1 and CDR2 sequences are SGHKS and YYEKEE (reference sequence). The CDR3 loop reads CASSISGTGLHTEAFF. CDR3 DNA: TGTGCCAGCAGCATCTCCGGGACAGGGTTACACACTGAAGCTTTCTTT.

This clonotype appeared many times. V gene TRBV2 combines with J gene TRBJ1-2; D uncertain. V was shortened by 3 bases and J by 4 bases, with 12 bases between the two germline ends. This CDR3 has 14 residues. Germline V gene sequence: CDR1 SNHLY, CDR2 FYNNEI. CDR3 coding DNA: TGTGCCAGCAGTGATTCTGGGCAGCCCTATGGCTACACCTTC. Its translation is CASSDSGQPYGYTF. Full variable domain (remainder filled in from reference TRBV2 and TRBJ1-2): EPEVTQTPSHQVTQMGQEVILRCVPISNHLYFYWYRQILGQKVEFLVSFYNNEISEKSEIFDDQFSVERPDGSNFTLKIRSTKLEDSAMYFCASSDSGQPYGYTFGSGTRLTVV.

V and J are TRBV20-1 and TRBJ1-2, with D perhaps TRBD1 (6 bases). This CDR3 contains 16 residues. CDR1 is DFQATT and CDR2 is SNEGSKA in the germline V gene (reference sequence). V lost 2 bases and J 7 bases, leaving 23 bases between the germline ends. CDR3 protein: CSARPHSGLQGSGYTF. The CDR3 coding sequence is TGCAGTGCTAGACCCCATTCCGGTTTACAGGGCTCTGGCTACACCTTC.

V is TRBV3-1 and J is TRBJ2-5, with 7 bases aligning to TRBD2. The CDR3 totals 16 residues. Losses at the gene ends were 4 bases for V and 3 bases for J; bases not matched to a gene: 11. Germline loops: CDR1 LGHDT, CDR2 YNNKEL (reference sequence). The CDR3 region is CASSRTTGGAKETQYF. The DNA of the CDR3 is TGTGCCAGCAGCCGTACAACGGGAGGCGCCAAAGAGACCCAGTACTTC.

This clonotype has only a few counts. V gene TRBV7-9 combines with J gene TRBJ2-7, with 12 bases that match TRBD2. Germline CDR1 SEHNR, CDR2 FQNEAQ (reference sequence). With V trimmed by 6 bases and J by 2 bases, 11 bases remained unmatched. The CDR3 is made up of 17 amino acids. The CDR3 region is CASSIGLAGISTYEQYF. The CDR3 DNA sequence: TGTGCCAGCAGTATTGGACTAGCGGGAATTTCGACCTACGAGCAGTACTTC.

In its sample, this clonotype was seen many times. This chain uses TRBV11-2 with TRBJ2-2, with D perhaps TRBD2 (5 bases). Deletions cut 7 bases from V and 5 bases from J, with 14 bases between. The CDR3 runs 14 residues. Per the germline V gene, CDR1 is SGHAT and CDR2 is FQNNGV. The CDR3 here is CASTELTGTGELFF. The CDR3 DNA follows: TGTGCCAGCACCGAACTCACGGGGACCGGGGAGCTGTTTTTT.